This T cell receptor (beta chain) was obtained from a study of cytomegalovirus exposure and HLA in healthy donors. The CDR3 covers 16 residues. CDR1 is LGHNA and CDR2 is YNFKEQ in the germline V gene. Primers: 60 Vbeta forward and 13 Jbeta reverse. Produced via immunoSEQ multiplex PCR; TCRdb's table is partial and in-frame only. The sample lists around 120,000 clones, about three quarters occurring once. Concerning this clone itself: No antigen is known for it.

Likely unrecorded immune exposures existed in these nominally healthy donors. Study observations and caveats: Per a prior analysis, the majority of TCR beta V segments were productive roughly 90% or roughly 30% of the time. In a later analysis, at a false discovery rate of 0.05, 15,000 to 20,000 TCR beta sequences were associated with HLA alleles. Sequencing depth across donors, presence/absence analyses assumed, was roughly uniform.

The sequence came from a man aged 25-40 years in good health and CMV-seronegative. The sample comprised PBMCs. The chain has TRBV4-2 and TRBJ2-5, with 8 bases lining up with TRBD2. The J call may not be correct, given that the DNA end is closer to TRBJ2-7. The CDR3 DNA is TGTGCCAGCAGTCCGCTTAGCGGGATAGGAAGGTACGAGCAGTACTTC. Translating it yields CASSPLSGIGRYEQYF.